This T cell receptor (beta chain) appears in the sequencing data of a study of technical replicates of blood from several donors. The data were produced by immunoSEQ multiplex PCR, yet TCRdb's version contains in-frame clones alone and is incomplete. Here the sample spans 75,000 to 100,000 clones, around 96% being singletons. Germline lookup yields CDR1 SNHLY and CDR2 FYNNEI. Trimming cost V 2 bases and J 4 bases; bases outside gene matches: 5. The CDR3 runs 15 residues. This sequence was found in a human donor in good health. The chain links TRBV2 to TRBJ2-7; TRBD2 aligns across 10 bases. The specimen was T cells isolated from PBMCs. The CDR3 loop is CASSESSGSSYEQYF. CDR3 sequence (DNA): TGTGCCAGCAGTGAATCTAGCGGGAGTAGTTACGAGCAGTACTTC.